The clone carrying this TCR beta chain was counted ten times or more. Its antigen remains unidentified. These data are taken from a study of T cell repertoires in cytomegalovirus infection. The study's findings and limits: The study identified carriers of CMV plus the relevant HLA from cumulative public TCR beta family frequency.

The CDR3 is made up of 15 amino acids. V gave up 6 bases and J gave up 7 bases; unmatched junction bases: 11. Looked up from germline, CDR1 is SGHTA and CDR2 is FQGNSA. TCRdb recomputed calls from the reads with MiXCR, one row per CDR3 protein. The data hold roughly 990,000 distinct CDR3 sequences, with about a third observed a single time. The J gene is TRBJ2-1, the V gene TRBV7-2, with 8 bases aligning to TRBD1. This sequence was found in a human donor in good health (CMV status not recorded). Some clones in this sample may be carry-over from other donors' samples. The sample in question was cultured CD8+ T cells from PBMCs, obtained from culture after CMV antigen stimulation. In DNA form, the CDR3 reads TGTGCCAGCAGTTCCGACAGGGGAGTCGGTAATGAGCAGTTCTTC. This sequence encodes CASSSDRGVGNEQFF.